The next 4 T cell receptor beta chains were all read from a single sample in a study of a mutant IDH1 vaccine in newly diagnosed glioma. Some clones are missing from TCRdb's copy, which holds only in-frame ones; the method was immunoSEQ multiplex PCR. Of about 68,000 clones in the sample, 60% to 85% were seen once. Time point described: baseline, week 1 (first vaccination visit). Treatment meaning: pre-vaccination baseline after standard-of-care therapy. The sequenced sample was PBMCs, obtained from a glioma patient treated with radiotherapy, temozolomide or both. Receptors originate from a man between 45 and 60 years old with glioma.

V and J are TRBV19 and TRBJ2-5; D might be TRBD1 (5 bases). The CDR3 consists of 14 residues. Germline V gives CDR1 LNHDA, CDR2 SQIVND (reference sequence). V lost 5 bases and J 4 bases, leaving 14 bases between the germline ends. CDR3 DNA sequence: TGTGCCAGTAGTTCTAGACAGTGGGGAGAGACCCAGTACTTC. Amino acid sequence: CASSSRQWGETQYF.

The chain's CDR3 is CASSQEEKGGSYEQYF. The CDR3 DNA reads as TGCGCCAGCAGCCAAGAAGAGAAGGGGGGCTCCTACGAGCAGTACTTC. The chain is built from TRBV4-1 and TRBJ2-7; D could derive from TRBD1 or TRBD2 (6 bases each). CDR1 and CDR2 (germline): MGHRA, YSYEKL. The germline V and J ends were trimmed by 0 bases and 0 bases, with 12 bases remaining between them. The CDR3 has 16 amino acids.

The rearrangement uses TRBV19 and TRBJ2-3; possibly TRBD1 or TRBD2 for D (5 bases each). Trimming removed 10 bases at V and 1 base at J, with 15 bases between. Germline V gene data show CDR1 as LNHDA and CDR2 as SQIVND (reference sequence). The CDR3 spans 14 residues. CDR3 in amino acids: CATSRDPGTDTQYF. The CDR3 DNA reads as TGTGCCACCTCTAGGGACCCTGGCACAGATACGCAGTATTTT.

CDR3 in DNA: TGTGCCAGCAGTTCCATGGTAGCGGGGGCCCGACGAGGGACCGGGGAGCTGTTTTTT. Translation gives CASSSMVAGARRGTGELFF. V gene TRBV28 combines with J gene TRBJ2-2; TRBD2 matches at 9 bases. In germline, CDR1 is MDHEN, CDR2 SYDVKM. The CDR3 covers 19 residues. V gave up 4 bases and J gave up 5 bases; unmatched junction bases: 17. The full variable domain, rest sourced from reference TRBV28 and TRBJ2-2, is DVKVTQSSRYLVKRTGEKVFLECVQDMDHENMFWYRQDPGLGLRLIYFSYDVKMKEKGDIPEGYSVSREKKERFSLILESASTNQTSMYLCASSSMVAGARRGTGELFFGEGSRLTVL.